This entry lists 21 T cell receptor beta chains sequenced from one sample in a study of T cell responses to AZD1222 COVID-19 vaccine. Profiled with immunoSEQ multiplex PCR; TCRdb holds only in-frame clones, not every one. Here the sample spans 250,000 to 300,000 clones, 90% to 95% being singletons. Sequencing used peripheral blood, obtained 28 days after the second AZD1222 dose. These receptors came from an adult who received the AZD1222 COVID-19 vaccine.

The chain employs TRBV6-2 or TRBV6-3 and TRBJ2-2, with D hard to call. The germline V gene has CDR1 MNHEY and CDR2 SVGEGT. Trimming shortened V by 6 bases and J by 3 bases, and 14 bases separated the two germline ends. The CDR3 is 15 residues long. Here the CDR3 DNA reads TGTGCCAGCAGCCGCCACGGGCTCGACACCGGGGAGCTGTTTTTT. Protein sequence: CASSRHGLDTGELFF.

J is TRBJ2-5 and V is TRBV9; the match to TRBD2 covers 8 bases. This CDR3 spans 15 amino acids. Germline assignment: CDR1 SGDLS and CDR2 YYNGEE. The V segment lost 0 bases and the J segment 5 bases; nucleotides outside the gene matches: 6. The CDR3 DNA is TGTGCCAGCAGCGTAGATCGGGGGGGTAGGGAGACCCAGTACTTC. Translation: CASSVDRGGRETQYF.

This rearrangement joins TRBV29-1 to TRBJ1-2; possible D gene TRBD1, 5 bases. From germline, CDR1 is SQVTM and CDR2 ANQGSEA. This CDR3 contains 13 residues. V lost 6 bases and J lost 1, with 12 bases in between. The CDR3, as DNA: TGCAGCGTACCCGGACACCTTAACTATGGCTACACCTTC. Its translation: CSVPGHLNYGYTF.

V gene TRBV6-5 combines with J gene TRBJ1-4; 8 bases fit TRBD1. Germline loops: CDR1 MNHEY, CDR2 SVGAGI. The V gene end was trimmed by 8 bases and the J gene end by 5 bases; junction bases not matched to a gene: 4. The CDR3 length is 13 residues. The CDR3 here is CASSRGLNEKLFF. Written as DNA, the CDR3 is TGTGCCAGCTCCAGGGGGCTCAATGAAAAACTGTTTTTT.

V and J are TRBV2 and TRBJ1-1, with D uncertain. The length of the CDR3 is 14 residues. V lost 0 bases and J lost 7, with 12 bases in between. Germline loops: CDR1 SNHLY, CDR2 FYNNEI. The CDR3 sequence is CASSEAIGRLEAFF. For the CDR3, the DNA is TGTGCCAGCAGTGAAGCGATTGGCAGACTTGAAGCTTTCTTT.

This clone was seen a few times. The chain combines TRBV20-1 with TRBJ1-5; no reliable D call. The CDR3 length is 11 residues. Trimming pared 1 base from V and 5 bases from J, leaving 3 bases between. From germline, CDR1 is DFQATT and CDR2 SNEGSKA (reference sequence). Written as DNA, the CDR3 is TGCAGTGCTAGAGTAGATCAGCCCCAGCATTTT. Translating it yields CSARVDQPQHF.

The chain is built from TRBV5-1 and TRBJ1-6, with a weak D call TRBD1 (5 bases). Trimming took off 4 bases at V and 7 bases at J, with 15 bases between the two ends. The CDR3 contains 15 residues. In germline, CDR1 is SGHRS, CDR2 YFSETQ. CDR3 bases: TGCGCCAGCAGCCTCGAGGGACGGCGAAATTCACCCCTCCACTTT. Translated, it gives CASSLEGRRNSPLHF. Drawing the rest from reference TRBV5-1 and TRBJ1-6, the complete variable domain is KAGVTQTPRYLIKTRGQQVTLSCSPISGHRSVSWYQQTPGQGLQFLFEYFSETQRNKGNFPGRFSGRQFSNSRSEMNVSTLELGDSALYLCASSLEGRRNSPLHFGNGTRLTVT.

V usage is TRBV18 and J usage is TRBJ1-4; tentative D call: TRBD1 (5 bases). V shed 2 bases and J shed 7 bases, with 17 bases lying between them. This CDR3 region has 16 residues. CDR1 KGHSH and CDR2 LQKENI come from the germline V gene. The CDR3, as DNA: TGTGCCAGCTCACCAGACCCAAGAGGGCAGGGTGAAAAACTGTTTTTT. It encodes CASSPDPRGQGEKLFF.

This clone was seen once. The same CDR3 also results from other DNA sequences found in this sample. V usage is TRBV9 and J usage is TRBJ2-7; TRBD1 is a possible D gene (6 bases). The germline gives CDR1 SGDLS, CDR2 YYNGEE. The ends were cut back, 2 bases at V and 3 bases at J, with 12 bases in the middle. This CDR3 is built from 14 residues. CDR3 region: CASSVGRGSYEQYF. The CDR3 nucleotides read TGTGCCAGCAGCGTGGGCAGGGGAAGCTACGAGCAGTACTTC.

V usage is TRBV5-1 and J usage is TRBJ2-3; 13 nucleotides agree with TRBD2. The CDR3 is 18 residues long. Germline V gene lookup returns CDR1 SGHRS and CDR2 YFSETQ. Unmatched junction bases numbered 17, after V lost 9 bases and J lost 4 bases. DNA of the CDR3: TGCGCCACCGGGGGCAGGTTCGAACTAGCGGGAGGGGCAGATACGCAGTATTTT. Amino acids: CATGGRFELAGGADTQYF.

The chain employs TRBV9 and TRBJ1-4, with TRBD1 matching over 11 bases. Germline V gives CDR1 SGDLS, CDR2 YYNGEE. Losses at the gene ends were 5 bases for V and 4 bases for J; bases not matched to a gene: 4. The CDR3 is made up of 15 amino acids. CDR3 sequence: CASSRTGGINEKLFF. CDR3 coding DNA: TGTGCCAGCAGTCGGACAGGGGGCATTAATGAAAAACTGTTTTTT.

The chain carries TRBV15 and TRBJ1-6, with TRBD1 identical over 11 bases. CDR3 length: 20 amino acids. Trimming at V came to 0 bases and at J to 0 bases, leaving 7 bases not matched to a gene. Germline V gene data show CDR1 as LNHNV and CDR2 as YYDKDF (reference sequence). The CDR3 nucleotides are TGTGCCACCAGCAGAGATGGGACAGGGGGTTCTAGCTCCTATAATTCACCCCTCCACTTT. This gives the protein CATSRDGTGGSSSYNSPLHF.

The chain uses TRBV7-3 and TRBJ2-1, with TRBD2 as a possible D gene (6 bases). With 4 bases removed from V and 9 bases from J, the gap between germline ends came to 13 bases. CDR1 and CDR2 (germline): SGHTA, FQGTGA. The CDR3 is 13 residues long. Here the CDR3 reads CASSSRLGGEQFF. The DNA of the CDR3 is TGTGCCAGCAGCTCCCGGCTGGGAGGTGAGCAGTTCTTC.

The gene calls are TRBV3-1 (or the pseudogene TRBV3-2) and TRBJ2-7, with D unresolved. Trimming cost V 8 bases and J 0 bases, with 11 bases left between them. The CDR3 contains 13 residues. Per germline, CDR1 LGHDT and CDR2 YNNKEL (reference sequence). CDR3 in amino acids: CASPIIGSYEQYF. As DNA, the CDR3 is TGTGCCAGCCCCATAATAGGCTCCTACGAGCAGTACTTC.

CDR3 loop: CASSPAGKYEQYF. In nucleotides, the CDR3 is TGTGCCAGCAGTCCGGCGGGGAAGTACGAGCAGTACTTC. V is TRBV28 and J is TRBJ2-7; D may be TRBD2 (6 bases). This CDR3 has 13 residues. Germline-derived CDR1 and CDR2 are MDHEN and SYDVKM. Trimming shortened V by 5 bases and J by 4 bases, and 12 bases separated the two germline ends. The entire variable domain, with the rest obtained from reference TRBV28 and TRBJ2-7, is as follows: DVKVTQSSRYLVKRTGEKVFLECVQDMDHENMFWYRQDPGLGLRLIYFSYDVKMKEKGDIPEGYSVSREKKERFSLILESASTNQTSMYLCASSPAGKYEQYFGPGTRLTVT.

This chain's CDR3 is CASSSSQGTTNEKLFF. The DNA for the CDR3 is TGTGCCAGCAGCTCGTCCCAAGGGACCACTAATGAAAAACTGTTTTTT. The J gene is TRBJ1-4, the V gene TRBV5-6; tentatively, D is TRBD1 (5 bases). This CDR3 comprises 16 residues. Germline V CDR1 and CDR2: SGHDT, YYEEEE. The V and J ends lost 3 bases and 2 bases respectively, with 14 bases between them.

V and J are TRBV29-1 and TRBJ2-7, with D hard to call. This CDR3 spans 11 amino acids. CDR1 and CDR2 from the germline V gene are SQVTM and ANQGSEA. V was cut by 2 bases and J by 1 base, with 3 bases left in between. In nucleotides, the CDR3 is TGCAGCGTTGAAACATCCTACGAGCAGTACTTC. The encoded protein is CSVETSYEQYF.

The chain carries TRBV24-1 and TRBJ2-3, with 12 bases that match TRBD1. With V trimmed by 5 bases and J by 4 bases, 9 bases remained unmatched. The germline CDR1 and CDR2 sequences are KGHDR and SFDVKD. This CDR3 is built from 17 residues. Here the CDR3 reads CATSAPPGTGGADTQYF. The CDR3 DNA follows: TGTGCCACCAGTGCCCCCCCAGGGACAGGGGGCGCAGATACGCAGTATTTT.

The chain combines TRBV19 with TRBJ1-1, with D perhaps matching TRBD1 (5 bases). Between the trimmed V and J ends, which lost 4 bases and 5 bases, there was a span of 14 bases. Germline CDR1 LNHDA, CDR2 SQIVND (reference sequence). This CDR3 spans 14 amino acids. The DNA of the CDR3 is TGTGCCAGTAGTACCCCCCGGGGCCGGACTGAAGCTTTCTTT. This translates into CASSTPRGRTEAFF.

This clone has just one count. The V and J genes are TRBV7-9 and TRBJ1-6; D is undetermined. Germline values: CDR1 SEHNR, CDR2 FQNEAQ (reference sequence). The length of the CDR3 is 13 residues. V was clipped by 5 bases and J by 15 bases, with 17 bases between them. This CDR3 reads CASSIDILGGLHF. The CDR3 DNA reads TGTGCCAGCAGCATCGACATACTAGGTGGCCTCCACTTT.

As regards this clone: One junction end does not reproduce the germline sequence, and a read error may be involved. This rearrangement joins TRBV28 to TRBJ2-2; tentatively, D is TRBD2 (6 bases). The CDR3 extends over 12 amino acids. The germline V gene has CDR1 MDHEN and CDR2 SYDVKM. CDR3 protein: CAAAGNPGELFF. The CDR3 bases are TGTGCCGCGGCGGGGAACCCCGGGGAGCTGTTTTTT.